There are a few counts of the clone carrying this T cell receptor (beta chain). The antigen is undetermined. This sample stems from a study of response to subunit inactivated influenza vaccine. Findings and limits, study-wide: Authors suggested each seasonal flu vaccination may recruit only limited numbers of new T cells.

Each CDR3 protein is one row after TCRdb ran MiXCR on the RT-PCR reads. The data contain under 850,000 distinct CDR3 sequences, approximately 17% of them singletons. With 6 bases clipped from V and 2 bases from J, the junction kept 3 bases outside the gene matches. The germline gives CDR1 MNHNS, CDR2 SASEGT. This CDR3 is built from 15 residues. The gene calls are TRBV6-1 and TRBJ2-2; 10 bases fit TRBD2. The material sequenced was PBMCs from blood, taken less than 6 days after vaccination. The clonotype was recovered from a man between 45 and 60 years old who received an inactivated influenza vaccine. CDR3 coding DNA: TGTGCCAGCAGAACTAGCGGGATCAACACCGGGGAGCTGTTTTTT. It specifies CASRTSGINTGELFF.